The rows below give T cell receptor beta chains drawn from one sample of a study of blood T cell repertoires in COVID-19. TCRdb's table, derived via immunoSEQ multiplex PCR, lists solely in-frame clones and lacks some. The sample lists more than 60,000 clones; around 80% were seen once. The material sequenced was peripheral blood. Source of these receptors: a man between 60 and 70 years old with active or convalescent COVID-19. Each CDR3 is given with its conserved first and last residue. A D gene is named only where the DNA matches it firmly. The size entry is marked missing in some rows and otherwise reads once, few, many or a size class.

d_call: TRBD1; j_call: TRBJ1-1; v_call: TRBV6-4; clone_size: -; cdr3_aa: CASRVQGGTEAFF; cdr3_nt: TGTGCCAGCAGGGTACAGGGGGGCACTGAAGCTTTCTTT
d_call: TRBD1; j_call: TRBJ2-3; v_call: TRBV7-8; clone_size: -; cdr3_aa: CASSLRGRSTDTQYF; cdr3_nt: TGTGCCAGCAGCCTCAGGGGGCGAAGCACAGATACGCAGTATTTT
d_call: -; j_call: TRBJ1-2; v_call: TRBV7-2; clone_size: many; cdr3_aa: CASSLNLDKSYGYTF; cdr3_nt: TGTGCCAGCAGCCTAAACCTTGATAAGAGCTATGGCTACACCTTC
d_call: TRBD2; j_call: TRBJ2-1; v_call: TRBV11-2; clone_size: few; cdr3_aa: CASRPTSVGEQFF; cdr3_nt: TGTGCCAGCAGGCCCACTAGCGTGGGTGAGCAGTTCTTC
d_call: TRBD1; j_call: TRBJ2-7; v_call: TRBV7-9; clone_size: -; cdr3_aa: CASGQGPYYEQYF; cdr3_nt: TGTGCCAGTGGACAGGGGCCTTACTACGAGCAGTACTTC
d_call: -; j_call: TRBJ1-3; v_call: TRBV9; clone_size: -; cdr3_aa: CASSPKFSGNTIYF; cdr3_nt: TGTGCCAGCAGCCCAAAATTCTCTGGAAACACCATATATTTT
d_call: -; j_call: TRBJ2-5; v_call: TRBV7-6; clone_size: -; cdr3_aa: CASSLSVAVKETQYF; cdr3_nt: TGTGCCAGCAGCTTATCGGTGGCGGTCAAAGAGACCCAGTACTTC
d_call: -; j_call: TRBJ2-3; v_call: TRBV5-4; clone_size: -; cdr3_aa: CASSFEGSRGDTQYF; cdr3_nt: TGTGCCAGCAGCTTCGAGGGATCTCGTGGAGATACGCAGTATTTT
d_call: -; j_call: TRBJ2-5; v_call: TRBV18; clone_size: -; cdr3_aa: CASSPLGGTQETQYF; cdr3_nt: TGTGCCAGCTCACCCTTGGGGGGAACCCAAGAGACCCAGTACTTC
d_call: -; j_call: TRBJ1-1; v_call: TRBV6-5; clone_size: -; cdr3_aa: CASTNSRGGVAFF; cdr3_nt: TGTGCCAGCACCAATAGTCGGGGGGGTGTCGCTTTCTTT
d_call: -; j_call: TRBJ1-4; v_call: TRBV7-8; clone_size: -; cdr3_aa: CASSLQGNEKLFF; cdr3_nt: TGTGCCAGCAGCTTGCAGGGTAATGAAAAACTGTTTTTT
d_call: -; j_call: TRBJ2-3; v_call: TRBV2; clone_size: once; cdr3_aa: CASRPTLSHWDTQYF; cdr3_nt: TGTGCCAGCAGGCCGACTTTGTCCCATTGGGATACGCAGTATTTT
d_call: -; j_call: TRBJ2-1; v_call: TRBV6-6; clone_size: -; cdr3_aa: CASTLTAMGPYNEQFF; cdr3_nt: TGTGCCAGCACTCTTACGGCCATGGGCCCCTACAATGAGCAGTTCTTC
d_call: -; j_call: TRBJ2-1; v_call: TRBV24-1; clone_size: -; cdr3_aa: CATSRGVGDNEQFF; cdr3_nt: TGTGCCACCAGTCGGGGTGTAGGAGACAATGAGCAGTTCTTC
d_call: -; j_call: TRBJ1-6; v_call: TRBV6-1; clone_size: -; cdr3_aa: CASSETGISPLHF; cdr3_nt: TGTGCCAGCAGTGAGACAGGAATTTCACCCCTCCACTTT
d_call: TRBD1; j_call: TRBJ1-1; v_call: TRBV5-4; clone_size: few; cdr3_aa: CASSLGQGAGVNTEAFF; cdr3_nt: TGTGCCAGCAGCTTGGGACAGGGGGCGGGAGTGAACACTGAAGCTTTCTTT
d_call: TRBD1; j_call: TRBJ2-7; v_call: TRBV27; clone_size: -; cdr3_aa: CASSFSGQGYEQYF; cdr3_nt: TGTGCCAGCAGTTTCTCGGGACAGGGCTACGAGCAGTACTTC
d_call: -; j_call: TRBJ1-3; v_call: TRBV18; clone_size: -; cdr3_aa: CASSPSGLAGNTIYF; cdr3_nt: TGTGCCAGCTCACCGTCGGGACTTGCTGGAAACACCATATATTTT
d_call: TRBD1; j_call: TRBJ1-6; v_call: TRBV6-2/TRBV6-3; clone_size: -; cdr3_aa: CASSVDRENSPLHF; cdr3_nt: TGTGCCAGCAGTGTCGACAGGGAAAACTCACCCCTCCACTTT
d_call: TRBD2; j_call: TRBJ2-2; v_call: TRBV6-2/TRBV6-3; clone_size: few; cdr3_aa: CASSYFGAGGNSNTGELFF; cdr3_nt: TGTGCCAGCAGTTACTTCGGAGCGGGGGGGAATTCGAACACCGGGGAGCTGTTTTTT
d_call: -; j_call: TRBJ1-5; v_call: TRBV7-9; clone_size: -; cdr3_aa: CASSLEAVSNQPQHF; cdr3_nt: TGTGCCAGCAGCTTAGAGGCGGTTAGCAATCAGCCCCAGCATTTT
d_call: -; j_call: TRBJ2-5; v_call: TRBV28; clone_size: -; cdr3_aa: CASSQSPGRGGTQYF; cdr3_nt: TGTGCCAGCAGTCAAAGTCCGGGACGGGGAGGGACCCAGTACTTC
d_call: TRBD1; j_call: TRBJ1-1; v_call: TRBV29-1; clone_size: -; cdr3_aa: CSVAGTGVMYTEAFF; cdr3_nt: TGCAGCGTTGCGGGGACAGGGGTCATGTACACTGAAGCTTTCTTT
d_call: TRBD1; j_call: TRBJ2-4; v_call: TRBV6-4; clone_size: -; cdr3_aa: CASRQGGMDIQYF; cdr3_nt: TGTGCCTCAAGACAGGGTGGGATGGACATTCAGTACTTC
d_call: TRBD2; j_call: TRBJ2-3; v_call: TRBV5-1; clone_size: -; cdr3_aa: CASRGLAGFGDTQYF; cdr3_nt: TGCGCCAGCAGGGGACTAGCGGGGTTCGGAGATACGCAGTATTTT
d_call: -; j_call: TRBJ1-1; v_call: TRBV6-2/TRBV6-3; clone_size: -; cdr3_aa: CASSYPTPPTYNFFMNTEAFF; cdr3_nt: TGTGCCAGCAGTTACCCCACCCCCCCGACTTACAACTTTTTCATGAACACTGAAGCTTTCTTT
d_call: TRBD1; j_call: TRBJ1-5; v_call: TRBV6-2/TRBV6-3; clone_size: few; cdr3_aa: CASSYSGQGASQPQHF; cdr3_nt: TGTGCCAGCAGTTACTCCGGGCAGGGGGCGAGTCAGCCCCAGCATTTT
d_call: TRBD1; j_call: TRBJ1-2; v_call: TRBV7-9; clone_size: -; cdr3_aa: CASSPGQFYGYTF; cdr3_nt: TGTGCCAGCAGCCCGGGACAGTTCTATGGCTACACCTTC
d_call: -; j_call: TRBJ2-7; v_call: TRBV5-6; clone_size: -; cdr3_aa: CASSFGRGPRYEQYF; cdr3_nt: TGTGCCAGCAGCTTCGGGCGGGGGCCTAGGTACGAGCAGTACTTC
d_call: -; j_call: TRBJ2-5; v_call: TRBV7-9; clone_size: -; cdr3_aa: CASSLGSGQETQYF; cdr3_nt: TGTGCCAGCAGCTTAGGTTCAGGGCAAGAGACCCAGTACTTC
d_call: -; j_call: TRBJ1-2; v_call: TRBV7-8; clone_size: -; cdr3_aa: CASSLRGGSYGYTF; cdr3_nt: TGTGCCAGCAGCCTGAGGGGGGGTAGCTATGGCTACACCTTC
d_call: TRBD1; j_call: TRBJ2-2; v_call: TRBV7-2; clone_size: -; cdr3_aa: CASSSGTGAGELFF; cdr3_nt: TGTGCCAGCAGCTCAGGGACAGGGGCCGGGGAGCTGTTTTTT
d_call: -; j_call: TRBJ1-2; v_call: TRBV25-1; clone_size: -; cdr3_aa: CATMTGNYGYTF; cdr3_nt: TGTGCCACCATGACAGGCAACTATGGCTACACCTTC
d_call: -; j_call: TRBJ2-2; v_call: TRBV30; clone_size: many; cdr3_aa: CAWGRGSGELFF; cdr3_nt: TGTGCCTGGGGGAGGGGGTCCGGGGAGCTGTTTTTT
d_call: TRBD2; j_call: TRBJ2-7; v_call: TRBV18; clone_size: -; cdr3_aa: CASSAAGTRPAEQYF; cdr3_nt: TGTGCCAGCTCAGCTGCCGGGACTAGGCCGGCCGAGCAGTACTTC
d_call: -; j_call: TRBJ1-1; v_call: TRBV18; clone_size: -; cdr3_aa: CASSPQSQGPVNTEAFF; cdr3_nt: TGTGCCAGCTCACCACAATCCCAGGGCCCGGTAAACACTGAAGCTTTCTTT
d_call: -; j_call: TRBJ1-3; v_call: TRBV6-5; clone_size: -; cdr3_aa: CASYRASGNTIYF; cdr3_nt: TGTGCCAGCTACAGGGCCTCTGGAAACACCATATATTTT
d_call: -; j_call: TRBJ1-5; v_call: TRBV19; clone_size: -; cdr3_aa: CASSTTWVNYNQPQHF; cdr3_nt: TGTGCCAGTAGTACTACTTGGGTAAACTACAATCAGCCCCAGCATTTT
d_call: TRBD2; j_call: TRBJ2-7; v_call: TRBV5-4; clone_size: -; cdr3_aa: CASSLTSGGVGEQYF; cdr3_nt: TGTGCCAGCAGCCTAACTAGCGGGGGGGTAGGCGAGCAGTACTTC
d_call: TRBD1; j_call: TRBJ1-6; v_call: TRBV2; clone_size: once; cdr3_aa: CASSVGQTNSPLHF; cdr3_nt: TGTGCCAGCAGTGTGGGACAGACTAATTCACCCCTCCACTTT
d_call: -; j_call: TRBJ2-3; v_call: TRBV29-1; clone_size: -; cdr3_aa: CSVESGTDTQYF; cdr3_nt: TGCAGCGTTGAATCCGGCACAGATACGCAGTATTTT
d_call: -; j_call: TRBJ1-2; v_call: TRBV27; clone_size: -; cdr3_aa: CASSGQGDNYGYTF; cdr3_nt: TGTGCCAGCAGTGGGCAGGGCGATAACTATGGCTACACCTTC
d_call: -; j_call: TRBJ2-2; v_call: TRBV7-8; clone_size: -; cdr3_aa: CASSLVDTGELFF; cdr3_nt: TGTGCCAGCAGCTTAGTAGACACCGGGGAGCTGTTTTTT
d_call: TRBD1; j_call: TRBJ1-2; v_call: TRBV5-6; clone_size: few; cdr3_aa: CASSSPRLDRADYGYTF; cdr3_nt: TGTGCCAGCAGCTCGCCCAGACTGGACAGGGCAGACTATGGCTACACCTTC
d_call: TRBD2; j_call: TRBJ2-5; v_call: TRBV30; clone_size: -; cdr3_aa: CAYSGTSQETQYF; cdr3_nt: TGTGCTTACAGCGGGACTAGCCAAGAGACCCAGTACTTC
d_call: -; j_call: TRBJ1-6; v_call: TRBV11-3; clone_size: -; cdr3_aa: CASSLEGNNNSPLHF; cdr3_nt: TGTGCCAGCAGCTTGGAGGGAAATAATAATTCACCCCTCCACTTT
d_call: -; j_call: TRBJ1-3; v_call: TRBV19; clone_size: -; cdr3_aa: CASTPTGSGNTIYF; cdr3_nt: TGTGCCAGTACCCCAACAGGCTCTGGAAACACCATATATTTT
d_call: -; j_call: TRBJ2-7; v_call: TRBV6-1; clone_size: -; cdr3_aa: CASSETGPYEQYF; cdr3_nt: TGTGCCAGCAGTGAGACAGGTCCATACGAGCAGTACTTC
d_call: TRBD1; j_call: TRBJ2-3; v_call: TRBV25-1; clone_size: once; cdr3_aa: CASSEDRASTDTQYF; cdr3_nt: TGTGCCAGCAGTGAGGACAGGGCTAGCACAGATACGCAGTATTTT
d_call: -; j_call: TRBJ1-2; v_call: TRBV21-1; clone_size: once; cdr3_aa: CASSNRDRGNGYTF; cdr3_nt: TGTGCCAGCAGCAACCGGGACAGGGGGAACGGCTACACCTTC
d_call: TRBD1; j_call: TRBJ1-2; v_call: TRBV11-2; clone_size: few; cdr3_aa: CASSSTGGALNINYGYTF; cdr3_nt: TGTGCCAGCAGCTCGACAGGGGGCGCGTTAAATATTAACTATGGCTACACCTTC
d_call: -; j_call: TRBJ2-5; v_call: TRBV5-8; clone_size: -; cdr3_aa: CASSLPGHQETQYF; cdr3_nt: TGTGCCAGCAGCTTACCAGGACATCAAGAGACCCAGTACTTC